This T cell receptor (beta chain) was sequenced in a study of identifying expanded T cells in peripheral blood. Clones were sequenced by immunoSEQ multiplex PCR, and TCRdb holds only the in-frame ones, with some missing. The table has 70,000 to 95,000 clones, around nine tenths seen once. No infections or other immune events were documented during collection. Study-level points and caveats: Variance in clone template counts between approximately two-week samples significantly increased with total template count across all healthy donors. Over approximately two and four weeks, about 15 and 19 clones changed, versus roughly 1.1 between replicates.

The CDR3 length is 16 residues. The germline V gene has CDR1 MNHNS and CDR2 SASEGT. As regards this clone: The antigen remains unidentified. One end of the junction is discordant with germline, which a read error may explain.

V usage is TRBV6-1 and J usage is TRBJ1-1, with 8 bases fitting TRBD1. The TCR comes from a person aged 18-70 years in good health. The sequencing sample was made of blood. This CDR3 reads CASRDRGLDGGTEAFF. The CDR3 bases are TGTGCCAGCCGTGACAGGGGCCTCGATGGTGGCACTGAAGCTTTCTTT.